The 25 T cell receptor beta chains below were found in one sample sequenced in a study of B cell selection in AIRE deficiency. Method: immunoSEQ multiplex PCR; TCRdb's copy keeps in-frame clones and lacks some. The top ten hold around 0.3% of the sample, which has about 20,000 clones, 97% seen once. CD4+CD127+ cells were sorted as the conventional CD4 T cells. The sequenced material came from conventional CD4+ T cells sorted from PBMCs. Receptors originate from a human donor with AIRE deficiency.

The chain couples TRBV7-9 to TRBJ2-3, with TRBD2 identical over 7 bases. This CDR3 has 15 residues. Germline V gene data show CDR1 as SEHNR and CDR2 as FQNEAQ (reference sequence). V shed 4 bases and J 0 bases; nucleotides not matched to a gene: 4. CDR3 loop: CASSYGGSSTDTQYF. The CDR3 DNA follows: TGTGCCAGCAGCTACGGGGGGTCTAGCACAGATACGCAGTATTTT.

This clone appeared once. V is TRBV7-9 and J is TRBJ1-1; tentatively, D is TRBD1 (5 bases). Trimming pared 1 base from V and 4 bases from J, leaving 22 bases between. Germline V lookup: CDR1 SEHNR, CDR2 FQNEAQ (reference sequence). CDR3 length: 18 amino acids. The CDR3 is CASSLVAKIHGGGTEAFF. The DNA for the CDR3 is TGTGCCAGCAGCTTAGTTGCGAAAATACACGGGGGTGGCACTGAAGCTTTCTTT.

The chain carries TRBV9 and TRBJ2-7, with 9 positions matching TRBD2. The CDR3 has 16 amino acids. V lost 4 bases and J lost 3; bases outside the gene matches: 11. Germline CDR1 and CDR2: SGDLS and YYNGEE. CDR3 loop: CASSPSGGTYIYEQYF. The CDR3 DNA reads as TGTGCCAGCAGCCCCAGCGGGGGGACTTATATCTACGAGCAGTACTTC.

The chain employs TRBV6-5 and TRBJ1-1; D remains ambiguous. Looked up from germline, CDR1 is MNHEY and CDR2 is SVGAGI. Trimming left V 2 bases short and J 9 bases short, with 10 bases between. The CDR3 consists of 12 residues. Here the CDR3 DNA reads TGTGCCAGCAGTTACGGGAGGGAACAAGCTTTCTTT. Amino acid sequence: CASSYGREQAFF.

The chain has TRBV7-2 and TRBJ2-7; 11 bases fit TRBD2. Germline V gives CDR1 SGHTA, CDR2 FQGNSA. CDR3 length: 16 amino acids. Trimming cost V 3 bases and J 6 bases; bases outside gene matches: 10. For the CDR3, the DNA is TGTGCCAGCAGCTTTTCGTCACTAGCGGGAGCGGGCGAGCAGTACTTC. Translated, it gives CASSFSSLAGAGEQYF.

V usage is TRBV2 and J usage is TRBJ2-2; D may be TRBD1 or TRBD2 (5 bases each). The CDR3 has 14 amino acids. The V end was cut by 7 bases, the J end by 4 bases, with 13 bases between. CDR1 and CDR2 (germline): SNHLY, FYNNEI. CDR3 nucleotide sequence: TGTGCCAGCAAGGGACGGACAAGCACCGGGGAGCTGTTTTTT. Its protein is CASKGRTSTGELFF.

The rearrangement links TRBV6-1 to TRBJ1-6; 8 nucleotides line up with TRBD1. V lost 11 bases to trimming and J lost 7 bases; unmatched junction nucleotides: 7. Germline CDR1 reads MNHNS; CDR2 reads SASEGT. The CDR3 runs to 13 residues. The CDR3 sequence is CAAKQGVNSPLHF. The DNA of the CDR3 is TGTGCCGCGAAACAGGGGGTAAATTCACCCCTCCACTTT.

V and J are TRBV2 and TRBJ2-2; no clear D gene. V lost 7 bases and J lost 2, with 8 bases in between. The CDR3 covers 13 residues. Germline CDR1 is SNHLY and CDR2 is FYNNEI. The CDR3 is CASTDDNTGELFF. CDR3 DNA: TGTGCCAGCACCGATGATAACACCGGGGAGCTGTTTTTT. Supplemented by reference TRBV2 and TRBJ2-2, the full variable domain reads EPEVTQTPSHQVTQMGQEVILRCVPISNHLYFYWYRQILGQKVEFLVSFYNNEISEKSEIFDDQFSVERPDGSNFTLKIRSTKLEDSAMYFCASTDDNTGELFFGEGSRLTVL.

The chain couples TRBV5-1 to TRBJ2-5, with 10 bases aligning to TRBD2. V was clipped by 0 bases and J by 9 bases; unmatched bases: 11. This CDR3 is built from 16 residues. Germline values: CDR1 SGHRS, CDR2 YFSETQ. For the CDR3, the DNA is TGCGCCAGCAGCTTGGGTCCTAGCGGGGGTGCTGGGGCCCAGTACTTC. It codes for CASSLGPSGGAGAQYF. Using reference TRBV5-1 and TRBJ2-5 for the parts outside the CDR3, the full variable domain is KAGVTQTPRYLIKTRGQQVTLSCSPISGHRSVSWYQQTPGQGLQFLFEYFSETQRNKGNFPGRFSGRQFSNSRSEMNVSTLELGDSALYLCASSLGPSGGAGAQYFGPGTRLLVL.

The chain has TRBV7-3 and TRBJ2-1; D possibly corresponds to TRBD2 (6 bases). CDR3 length equals 16 residues. Germline lookup yields CDR1 SGHTA and CDR2 FQGTGA. V lost 1 base, J lost 0 bases, and 10 bases lay in between. CDR3 DNA: TGTGCCAGCAGCTTAAGATCCGGGAGCTCCTACAATGAGCAGTTCTTC. Encoded protein: CASSLRSGSSYNEQFF.

The CDR3 coding sequence is TGTGCCAGCAACCCGAGCGGGAACACTGAAGCTTTCTTT. This encodes CASNPSGNTEAFF. The rearrangement links TRBV7-2 to TRBJ1-1; D uncertain. V lost 7 bases, J lost 1 base, and 10 bases lay in between. Germline V gene data show CDR1 as SGHTA and CDR2 as FQGNSA. The CDR3 totals 13 residues.

The chain combines TRBV6-1 with TRBJ2-7, with 10 bases matching TRBD2. V lost 3 bases to trimming and J lost 1 base; unmatched junction nucleotides: 15. The CDR3 consists of 19 residues. Germline CDR1 is MNHNS and CDR2 is SASEGT. CDR3 region: CASSDPSGSGRTISYEQYF. The CDR3 DNA follows: TGTGCCAGCAGTGACCCGTCGGGTAGCGGGAGGACAATTTCCTACGAGCAGTACTTC.

Here the CDR3 reads CASSLWAGGHWELFF. CDR3 coding DNA: TGTGCCAGCAGCTTATGGGCGGGGGGGCACTGGGAGCTGTTTTTT. This chain joins TRBV11-3 and TRBJ2-2; 9 positions agree with TRBD2. The CDR3 sequence is 15 residues long. CDR1 and CDR2 from the germline V gene are SGHNT and YENEEA. J lost 9 bases, V lost 2 bases, and 7 bases had no gene match.

This clone was observed a single time. The V and J genes are TRBV29-1 and TRBJ2-3; D possibly corresponds to TRBD2 (7 bases). The CDR3 is made up of 13 amino acids. The ends were cut back, 5 bases at V and 4 bases at J, with 13 bases in the middle. Germline V lookup: CDR1 SQVTM, CDR2 ANQGSEA. CDR3 in DNA: TGCAGCGTTCGGGGGGCCTGGGCAGATACGCAGTATTTT. It encodes CSVRGAWADTQYF.

The V gene is TRBV11-3, the J gene TRBJ2-7, with D perhaps TRBD2 (6 bases). This CDR3 comprises 15 residues. Germline CDR1 SGHNT, CDR2 YENEEA. Deletions cut 3 bases from V and 3 bases from J, with 15 bases between. The CDR3 loop is CASSFSEGGYYEQYF. CDR3 nucleotides: TGTGCCAGCAGCTTCTCGGAGGGAGGCTACTACGAGCAGTACTTC.

The chain has TRBV18 and TRBJ1-1; D perhaps matches TRBD1 (5 bases). The CDR3 has 14 amino acids. V shed 5 bases and J shed 5 bases, with 15 bases lying between them. Germline CDR1 and CDR2: KGHSH and LQKENI. The CDR3 DNA reads as TGTGCCAGCTCAGACTTTCAGGGAGAAACTGAAGCTTTCTTT. This sequence encodes CASSDFQGETEAFF.

The chain joins TRBV4-3 to TRBJ1-2, with TRBD1 matching 9 bases. V was pared by 2 bases and J by 4 bases, with 8 bases of the junction left unmatched. Germline CDR1 is LGHNA and CDR2 is YSLEER. CDR3 length equals 16 residues. The CDR3 loop reads CASSQPRGTGSYGYTF. The CDR3 nucleotides read TGCGCCAGCAGCCAACCCCGCGGGACAGGGTCCTATGGCTACACCTTC.

V usage is TRBV20-1 and J usage is TRBJ2-1; D is unresolved. Germline CDR1 reads DFQATT; CDR2 reads SNEGSKA (reference sequence). The CDR3 consists of 11 residues. Trimming stripped 4 bases from V and 5 bases from J, with 6 bases between. The CDR3 is CSAIGHNEQFF. CDR3 in DNA: TGCAGTGCTATTGGCCACAATGAGCAGTTCTTC.

The chain combines TRBV7-3 with TRBJ2-7; no clear D. Germline V CDR1 and CDR2: SGHTA, FQGTGA. Between the trimmed V and J ends, which lost 5 bases and 0 bases, there was a span of 11 bases. CDR3 length: 14 amino acids. The CDR3 loop reads CASSLDFSSYEQYF. CDR3 DNA sequence: TGTGCCAGCAGCCTAGACTTCTCCTCCTACGAGCAGTACTTC.

In nucleotides, the CDR3 is TGTGCCACCAGCAGAGGAAAGGTAGCCAAAAACATTCAGTACTTC. This sequence encodes CATSRGKVAKNIQYF. The rearrangement links TRBV15 to TRBJ2-4, with unresolved D. V was cut by 1 base and J by 0 bases, with 7 bases left in between. This CDR3 spans 15 amino acids. CDR1 and CDR2 (germline): LNHNV, YYDKDF (reference sequence).

This chain connects TRBV10-3 to TRBJ1-6, with unresolved D. CDR1 and CDR2 from the germline V gene are ENHRY and SYGVKD. Trimming left V 1 base short and J 7 bases short, with 14 bases between. The CDR3 length is 16 residues. The CDR3 reads CAISEFIGALNSPLHF. The CDR3 nucleotides are TGTGCCATCAGTGAGTTTATTGGAGCATTAAATTCACCCCTCCACTTT.

The chain combines TRBV29-1 with TRBJ2-5; 8 bases match TRBD2. Trimming at V came to 6 bases and at J to 9 bases, leaving 15 bases not matched to a gene. This CDR3 comprises 14 residues. Looked up from germline, CDR1 is SQVTM and CDR2 is ANQGSEA. The CDR3 DNA follows: TGCAGCGTGCCCCTAAAAACAAACGGGGGGGCCCAGTACTTC. It translates to CSVPLKTNGGAQYF.

J is TRBJ2-5 and V is TRBV10-3; TRBD1 aligns across 10 bases. CDR3 length: 14 residues. Germline CDR1 and CDR2: ENHRY and SYGVKD. With 5 bases clipped from V and 5 bases from J, the junction kept 5 bases outside the gene matches. The CDR3 here is CAISPGTGVETQYF. CDR3 DNA: TGTGCCATCAGTCCCGGGACAGGGGTCGAGACCCAGTACTTC.

This chain uses TRBV7-2 with TRBJ2-1; 10 positions match TRBD2. Germline-derived CDR1 and CDR2 are SGHTA and FQGNSA. The CDR3 loop spans 17 amino acids. The trim removed 3 bases at V and 4 bases at J, leaving 9 bases unmatched. This chain's CDR3 is CASSLGYGLAAYNEQFF. The CDR3 bases are TGTGCCAGCAGCTTGGGATACGGACTAGCGGCTTACAATGAGCAGTTCTTC.

J is TRBJ2-2 and V is TRBV4-3; 7 positions agree with TRBD1. V trimming: 0 bases; J trimming: 5 bases; junction bases outside the gene matches: 3. This CDR3 is 15 amino acids long. The V gene's germline CDR1 is LGHNA and CDR2 YSLEER. The CDR3 DNA follows: TGCGCCAGCAGCCAAGAGGGGACAGCTACCGGGGAGCTGTTTTTT. It codes for CASSQEGTATGELFF.